The sequence of this TCR beta chain was determined in a study of T cell clonotyping in hematopoietic cell transplantation. Study-wide results and caveats: After transplant, recipient diversity fell while pathologically expanded clonotypes grew through day 180. Higher Inverse Simpson Index values in graft donor and pretransplant recipient predicted broader posttransplant TCR diversity.

Clones were read by immunoSEQ multiplex PCR, and TCRdb kept only the in-frame ones, dropping some. This repertoire shows approximately 27,000 clones, just over 90% found once; its top ten account for 2% to 2.5%. Notes on this clone: What it binds is unknown.

Time point noted: recipient sample about 28 days before transplant, after cytoreduction. CDR1 and CDR2 from the germline V gene are SGHVS and FQNEAQ. The ends were cut back, 5 bases at V and 2 bases at J, with 13 bases in the middle. CDR3 length equals 16 residues. The TCR originated in a man aged 50-60 years with acute myeloid leukemia. Some clones in this sample may be carry-over from other donors' samples. This sample comprised peripheral blood mononuclear cells, obtained before stem cell transplant. J is TRBJ2-6 and V is TRBV7-8; the D is unclear. The CDR3 is CASSLGSGAGANVLTF. DNA of the CDR3: TGTGCCAGCAGCCTAGGGTCAGGTGCTGGGGCCAACGTCCTGACTTTC.